Listed here are 18 T cell receptor beta chains from one sample, sequenced in a study of shared clonotypes between healthy human individuals. Only in-frame clones appear in the TCRdb table, and some are missing; sequencing was by immunoSEQ multiplex PCR. In the table there are about 990,000 clones, more than 75% of which are singletons. The specimen was memory CD4+ T cells from PBMCs. The subset: CD45RA-negative fraction. The receptors were sampled from a man aged 18 to 30 in good health. Some clones in this sample may be carry-over from other donors' samples.

The chain is built from TRBV9 and TRBJ2-5; D call uncertain. The ends were cut back, 0 bases at V and 2 bases at J, with 5 bases in the middle. Germline assignment: CDR1 SGDLS and CDR2 YYNGEE. This CDR3 is 13 amino acids long. The CDR3 protein is CASSVVEQETQYF. The CDR3 nucleotides are TGTGCCAGCAGCGTAGTCGAGCAAGAGACCCAGTACTTC. Drawing the rest from reference TRBV9 and TRBJ2-5, the complete variable domain is DSGVTQTPKHLITATGQRVTLRCSPRSGDLSVYWYQQSLDQGLQFLIQYYNGEERAKGNILERFSAQQFPDLHSELNLSSLELGDSALYFCASSVVEQETQYFGPGTRLLVL.

Ten or more counts support this clone. This same CDR3 is encoded by further DNA sequences in the sample. The chain couples TRBV7-2 to TRBJ2-3; D unresolved. The CDR3 is 14 amino acids. Germline CDR1 SGHTA, CDR2 FQGNSA. The V and J ends lost 1 base and 2 bases respectively, with 7 bases between them. As DNA, the CDR3 is TGTGCCAGCAGCTTAGACGGCAACACAGATACGCAGTATTTT. Amino acid sequence: CASSLDGNTDTQYF.

The chain joins TRBV7-3 to TRBJ2-7, with 7 bases identical to TRBD2. J was trimmed by 3 bases and V by 3 bases; bases with no gene match: 2. The CDR3 spans 13 residues. CDR1 is SGHTA and CDR2 is FQGTGA in the germline V gene. The CDR3 sequence: CASSFGTNYEQYF. In nucleotides, the CDR3 is TGTGCCAGCAGCTTTGGGACTAACTACGAGCAGTACTTC.

V is TRBV28 and J is TRBJ2-7, with a tentative D call TRBD2 (6 bases). From germline, CDR1 is MDHEN and CDR2 SYDVKM. Trimming pared 7 bases from V and 1 base from J, leaving 14 bases between. This CDR3 is 14 amino acids long. As DNA, the CDR3 is TGTGCCAGCAATATGGGACTCCCGTCCTACGAGCAGTACTTC. Residues: CASNMGLPSYEQYF.

V and J are TRBV28 and TRBJ2-3, with 10 positions matching TRBD1. Germline V gene lookup returns CDR1 MDHEN and CDR2 SYDVKM. The J segment lost 5 bases and the V segment lost 6 bases, leaving 11 bases of the junction unmatched. The CDR3 loop spans 16 amino acids. This CDR3 is CASSFPRQGAKDTQYF. CDR3 nucleotide sequence: TGTGCCAGCAGCTTCCCTCGACAGGGGGCAAAAGATACGCAGTATTTT.

Worth noting for this clone: The same CDR3 also results from other DNA sequences found in this sample. The V call is TRBV5-1, the J call TRBJ2-1; 9 bases match TRBD1. Trimming took 1 base from V and 4 from J; bases not matched to a gene: 3. This CDR3 region has 15 residues. The V gene's germline CDR1 is SGHRS and CDR2 YFSETQ. The CDR3, as DNA: TGCGCCAGCAGCTTGCTACAGGGGGCTTACAATGAGCAGTTCTTC. It is translated as CASSLLQGAYNEQFF.

This clone was counted a single time. The genes are TRBV11-2 and TRBJ1-3; D remains ambiguous. V was pared by 5 bases and J by 0 bases, with 11 bases between. The CDR3 covers 15 residues. Germline CDR1 reads SGHAT; CDR2 reads FQNNGV. This CDR3 reads CASSPHVGSGNTIYF. Here the CDR3 DNA reads TGTGCCAGCAGCCCCCACGTCGGCTCTGGAAACACCATATATTTT.

The V and J genes are TRBV5-1 and TRBJ2-3; D ambiguous. CDR3 length: 14 residues. The V and J ends lost 0 bases and 3 bases respectively, with 8 bases between them. Germline values: CDR1 SGHRS, CDR2 YFSETQ. CDR3 in amino acids: CASSLARPTDTQYF. In DNA, the CDR3 is TGCGCCAGCAGCTTGGCAAGGCCAACAGATACGCAGTATTTT.

V usage is TRBV6-1 and J usage is TRBJ2-5; D may be TRBD1 (5 bases). From germline, CDR1 is MNHNS and CDR2 SASEGT. CDR3 length equals 15 residues. Trimming took off 7 bases at V and 0 bases at J, with 15 bases between the two ends. The CDR3 coding sequence is TGTGCCAGCACGGTGACAGCTATGTACCAAGAGACCCAGTACTTC. Translated, it gives CASTVTAMYQETQYF.

The chain recombines TRBV28 with TRBJ2-3, with TRBD2 identical over 14 bases. The V gene's germline CDR1 is MDHEN and CDR2 SYDVKM. This CDR3 contains 17 residues. Unmatched junction bases numbered 7, after V lost 4 bases and J lost 4 bases. This CDR3 reads CASSYAGTSGSADTQYF. The CDR3 nucleotides are TGTGCCAGCAGTTACGCCGGGACTAGCGGGAGCGCAGATACGCAGTATTTT.

The DNA of the CDR3 is TGCGCCAGCTCCCCCGGGGGGGTGGATCAGCCCCAGCATTTT. It translates to CASSPGGVDQPQHF. The chain is built from TRBV5-1 and TRBJ1-5; TRBD1 might be the D (5 bases). The CDR3 has 14 amino acids. Deletions cut 7 bases from V and 5 bases from J, with 16 bases between. Germline V gene data show CDR1 as SGHRS and CDR2 as YFSETQ.

This chain joins TRBV5-1 and TRBJ2-7, with TRBD2 matching 9 bases. Germline values: CDR1 SGHRS, CDR2 YFSETQ. J gave up 5 bases and V 4 bases, and 10 bases lay outside the gene matches. The CDR3 runs 15 residues. CDR3 loop: CASSLVAGVVDEQYF. In DNA form, the CDR3 reads TGCGCCAGCAGCCTAGTAGCGGGAGTAGTGGACGAGCAGTACTTC.

Concerning this clone itself: A far larger clone is off by one base, so a read error is likely. In the same sample, other DNA sequences code for this CDR3. This chain connects TRBV7-9 to TRBJ2-3; D remains ambiguous. This CDR3 region has 14 residues. CDR1 is SEHNR, CDR2 FQNEAQ, per germline (reference sequence). The ends were cut back, 1 base at V and 2 bases at J, with 7 bases in the middle. The CDR3 protein is CASSLDGNTDTQYF. The CDR3 DNA reads TGTGCCAGCAGCTTAGACGGAAACACAGATACGCAGTATTTT.

This chain uses TRBV18 with TRBJ1-1, with D uncertain. V was cut by 0 bases and J by 6 bases, with 8 bases left in between. This CDR3 has 13 amino acids. From germline, CDR1 is KGHSH and CDR2 LQKENI. The CDR3 region is CASSPPGKPEAFF. The DNA for the CDR3 is TGTGCCAGCTCACCACCAGGGAAGCCTGAAGCTTTCTTT.

This clone was seen many times. Other DNA sequences in the sample encode the same CDR3. This chain links TRBV7-9 with TRBJ2-7, with a weak D call TRBD1 (5 bases). The V end was cut by 2 bases, the J end by 2 bases, with 10 bases between. Germline loops: CDR1 SEHNR, CDR2 FQNEAQ (reference sequence). This CDR3 spans 14 amino acids. DNA for the CDR3: TGTGCCAGCAGCTTACAGGGTACCACCTACGAGCAGTACTTC. Encoded protein: CASSLQGTTYEQYF.

The genes are TRBV5-1 and TRBJ2-1; tentative D call: TRBD1 (5 bases). V was trimmed by 7 bases and J by 0 bases, leaving 17 bases between them. This CDR3 is 16 amino acids long. The germline gives CDR1 SGHRS, CDR2 YFSETQ. The CDR3 loop reads CASVARQSSSYNEQFF. DNA for the CDR3: TGCGCCAGCGTCGCCCGACAGAGCAGCTCCTACAATGAGCAGTTCTTC.

The chain links TRBV7-2 to TRBJ2-1, with 10 bases identical to TRBD2. This CDR3 has 16 amino acids. The ends lost 3 bases at V and 6 bases at J; junction bases unmatched: 8. CDR1 and CDR2 (germline): SGHTA, FQGNSA. CDR3 amino acids: CASSLGLAGASNEQFF. The CDR3 DNA sequence: TGTGCCAGCAGCTTGGGGCTAGCGGGAGCTAGCAATGAGCAGTTCTTC.

V gene TRBV30 combines with J gene TRBJ1-3; D is uncertain. The CDR3 totals 14 residues. Germline V lookup: CDR1 GTSNPN, CDR2 SVGIG (reference sequence). Trimming removed 0 bases from V and 0 bases from J, with 6 bases in between. CDR3 residues: CAWSVRSSGNTIYF. The CDR3 coding sequence is TGTGCCTGGAGTGTCCGCAGCTCTGGAAACACCATATATTTT. The entire variable domain, with the rest obtained from reference TRBV30 and TRBJ1-3, is as follows: SQTIHQWPATLVQPVGSPLSLECTVEGTSNPNLYWYRQAAGRGLQLLFYSVGIGQISSEVPQNLSASRPQDRQFILSSKKLLLSDSGFYLCAWSVRSSGNTIYFGEGSWLTVV.